This TCR beta chain comes out of a study of T cells after yellow fever vaccination (dated by TCRdb to between 2019 and 2020). At the level of the whole study: The SMART-Seq v4 Ultra Low Input RNA kit was used to prepare libraries from fractions with low cell numbers. To follow T-cell clones before and after primary and booster YFV17D yellow fever vaccination, bulk TCR alpha and beta repertoires were sequenced over time. Two healthy male donors made up the cohort, one aged 18 to 30 years and the other aged 30 to 40 years. Blood was drawn at multiple timepoints before and after primary and secondary immunization, with bulk PBMC replicates and cell subsets isolated. Summary of the overall study and its limitations: After the booster, most of the clones that had expanded following primary vaccination were detected again (roughly 97% of CD4 and around 90% of CD8), which suggests that memory was broadly maintained. Compared with the primary T-cell response, the secondary T-cell response was weaker but faster, peaking on day 5 rather than day 15. FACS-sorted repertoires could contain abundant contaminating clonotypes from the bulk population, so computational filtering was required. Only a couple of donors were included in the study, so the extent to which the findings can be generalized is limited. A small fraction of clonotypes appeared in both the CD4 and CD8 compartments, likely as a result of convergent recombination.

The treatment or condition label of this sample denotes: live attenuated yellow fever vaccine strain. At every blood-draw timepoint, two biological replicates of bulk PBMCs were collected. A standard Ficoll-Paque protocol was used to isolate PBMCs from peripheral blood. TriZol was used to extract RNA from bulk PBMCs, CD4 and CD8 fractions, and dextramer-positive and dextramer-negative fractions. CDR1 SGHNT and CDR2 YYREEE were looked up in the germline V gene (reference sequence). Germline trimming amounts to 2 bases on V and 6 bases on J, with 6 as the count of junction bases outside the gene matches. From the cysteine up to the phenylalanine, the CDR3 has a length of 15 residues. Only CDR3 DNA is held: 45 bases, read in frame from base 1. This clonotype was counted many times. This receptor's antigen is unknown. One base away there is no much larger clone; base qualities are not given. TCR cDNA was synthesized by 5'RACE template switching, which introduced a universal primer site and unique molecular identifiers. Priming of cDNA synthesis was performed from both the TCR alpha and TCR beta constant segments. Library amplification involved two PCR steps, and the second step added sample barcodes and sequencing adapters. Sequencing of libraries was performed on Illumina HiSeq 2500 (2x100 bp) or NovaSeq (2x150 bp). In the authors' own workflow: Reads were demultiplexed and collapsed into UMI consensus sequences with MIGEC, and V(D)J alignment was performed with MiXCR. Vaccine-responding clonotypes were defined with edgeR using replicate PBMC samples, requiring FDR below 0.01 and a log2 fold change above 5 up to day 15. Each bulk clonotype was labeled CD4 or CD8 based on which sequenced repertoire, CD4 or CD8, contained the clonotype at higher abundance. TCRdb cleaned the public reads at Q25 with fastp, built clones with MiXCR and kept in-frame beta chains. Rows matching on CDR3 protein sequence are summarized as one entry with the most common DNA and genes. TCRdb's processing, not the authors' own work, is the source of the V and J calls. For this sample there are fewer than 350,000 distinct CDR3 sequences; 8% to 10% appear just once. 18% of the sample goes to the ten largest clones.

The material was PBMCs, obtained on the day of the first yellow fever vaccination. This clonotype was sampled from a man aged 18 to 30 who received the YFV17D yellow fever vaccine. The rearranged segments are TRBV5-4 and TRBJ2-2, and 8 bases in between align with TRBD1. The base sequence is TGTGCCAGCAGCTTTATCCAGGGGGCTGCCGGGGAGCTGTTTTTT. It translates to CASSFIQGAAGELFF.